This TCR beta chain was retrieved from a study of post-analysis software for immune sequencing data. Study-level results: Multiple sclerosis was associated with a significant reduction in normalized Chao1 diversity relative to controls. Samples from one preparation batch, clustered by F measure, grouped strongly together. Five TRBV segments were significantly more frequent in patients than in controls. TRBV5-6, TRBV5-1 and TRBV20-1 were among these segments.

This clonotype showed up just a few times. The antigen is undetermined. The authors incorporated unique molecular identifiers into the TCR beta cDNA libraries. TCRdb re-derived calls from the PCR reads in MiXCR, one entry per CDR3 protein. The data show about 180,000 distinct CDR3 sequences, approximately 28% seen once. V lost 0 bases and J lost 4; bases outside the gene matches: 3. The CDR3 runs 14 residues. In germline, CDR1 is DFQATT, CDR2 SNEGSKA (reference sequence). Material: blood. J is TRBJ1-5 and V is TRBV20-1; 7 bases are shared with TRBD1. The TCR comes from a girl between 10 and 17 years old with multiple sclerosis. CDR3 nucleotides: TGCAGTGCTAGAGATTCCAGGGGGAATCAGCCCCAGCATTTT. As protein: CSARDSRGNQPQHF.